The subject of this entry is one T cell receptor (beta chain). As yet, its antigen is unknown. This sample was taken from a study of blood T cells in healthy people across ages. V gave up 4 bases and J gave up 1 base; unmatched junction bases: 6. The CDR3 runs to 15 residues. Per germline, CDR1 MGHRA and CDR2 YSYEKL. The donors, all healthy, were Caucasians living in Russia, aged roughly 6 to 100. For the second PCR, which ran for roughly 6 to 12 cycles, a sample-barcoded 5' primer and a J-beta primer mix were used. Every molecule of cDNA carried a tag from a template-switch adaptor with 12 random nucleotides. TCRdb called the 5' RACE reads again in MiXCR, with one record for every CDR3 protein. This sample has over a million distinct CDR3 sequences, with 59% found just once. Overall study results and limits: Unknown CMV status may confound age-related changes in expanded clones.

The gene calls are TRBV4-1 and TRBJ1-1, with TRBD1 matching 7 bases. The clonotype originates from a man between 18 and 29 years old in good health. The sample comprised blood. CDR3 nucleotide sequence: TGCGCCAGCAGCCTACCGACAGGGCCGAACACTGAAGCTTTCTTT. Translating it yields CASSLPTGPNTEAFF.